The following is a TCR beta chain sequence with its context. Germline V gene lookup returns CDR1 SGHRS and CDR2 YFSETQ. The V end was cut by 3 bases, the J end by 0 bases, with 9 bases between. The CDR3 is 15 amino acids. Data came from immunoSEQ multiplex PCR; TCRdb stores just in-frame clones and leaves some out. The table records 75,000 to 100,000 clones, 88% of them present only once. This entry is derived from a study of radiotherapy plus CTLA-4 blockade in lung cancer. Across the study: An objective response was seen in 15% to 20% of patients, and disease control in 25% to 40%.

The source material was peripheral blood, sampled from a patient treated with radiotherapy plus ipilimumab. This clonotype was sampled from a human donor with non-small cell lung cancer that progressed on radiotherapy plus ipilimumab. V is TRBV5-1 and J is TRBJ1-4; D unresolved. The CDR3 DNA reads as TGCGCCAGCAGCTCAATGATGACAACTAATGAAAAACTGTTTTTT. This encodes CASSSMMTTNEKLFF.